A selection of T cell receptor beta chains follows, all from one sample in a study of tumor-infiltrating lymphocytes in primary liver carcinoma. TCRdb reprocessed the multiplex PCR reads via MiXCR and lists one record per CDR3 protein. The table includes around 37,000 distinct CDR3 sequences, more than 60% detected once. The sample comprised tumor-adjacent normal liver tissue. The receptors shown here come from a man aged 35 to 55 with primary liver carcinoma and hepatitis B virus infection. Both conserved end residues are part of each CDR3.

j_call v_call cdr3_aa
TRBJ2-3 TRBV7-9 CASSLRQQGLDTQYF
TRBJ2-5 TRBV4-3 CAGSLEEYLETQYF
TRBJ2-6 TRBV14 CVSNPTGFSGANVQTF
TRBJ2-7 TRBV6-1 CANSETYDLRQYF
TRBJ2-1 TRBV29-1 CSVDTGLAGGPMNEQFF
TRBJ2-1 TRBV6-4 CASSEGTSNNERLF
TRBJ2-5 TRBV5-1 CVSSLPPSGGGQETQYF
TRBJ2-3 TRBV11-2 CASSFVGGSSMDTQYF
TRBJ2-3 TRBV6-2/TRBV6-3 CASRPSADTQYF
TRBJ1-2 TRBV6-2/TRBV6-3 CASSLDGEDGYAF
TRBJ1-4 TRBV30 CAWRAAGQHNEKLFF
TRBJ2-7 TRBV5-1 CASNFSRVDEQYF
TRBJ2-7 TRBV11-1 CTSSPGRRFHEQYF
TRBJ2-3 TRBV5-5 CASGPTGTSGSGDTQYF
TRBJ2-1 TRBV29-1 CSVDSGRAPLNERFF
TRBJ2-7 TRBV29-1 CIVVVWNSYEQYF
TRBJ2-7 TRBV7-9 CASSLAGSGTHEQYF
TRBJ2-2 TRBV5-4 CASSSTSANTGELFF
TRBJ1-1 TRBV11-2 CASNLYTGYNAFF
TRBJ2-1 TRBV4-2 CASSHVGGQGNNGQFF
TRBJ2-3 TRBV12-3/TRBV12-4 CASSLTGGEGNTQYF
TRBJ2-7 TRBV5-4 CASSKTSGGRGAEQCF
TRBJ1-5 TRBV27 CASRLQGSQPQHF
TRBJ2-5 TRBV6-1 CTSSYSETQYF
TRBJ2-1 TRBV7-9 CASSPGTSWGSSYNEQFF
TRBJ2-2 TRBV11-2 CASSTDSDTGELFF
TRBJ2-7 TRBV10-1 CASSDLQDYEQYF
TRBJ1-1 TRBV13 CASRSWVSPKAFF